The 9 T cell receptor beta chains below all came from one sample that was sequenced in a study of blood T cell repertoires in COVID-19. Here immunoSEQ multiplex PCR was the method, and the copy in TCRdb shows in-frame clones only, minus some. In the table there are around 130,000 clones, 70% to 90% of which are singletons. Sequenced material: peripheral blood. These receptors all come from a man aged 55-75 years with acute or convalescent COVID-19.

The chain has TRBV19 and TRBJ2-7, with D possibly being TRBD1 (5 bases). CDR3 length: 17 residues. Germline values: CDR1 LNHDA, CDR2 SQIVND (reference sequence). Trimming shortened V by 4 bases and J by 3 bases, and 22 bases separated the two germline ends. CDR3 coding DNA: TGTGCCAGTAGTACGGCCTACAGTGGGGCTAGGATCTACGAGCAGTACTTC. Its translation is CASSTAYSGARIYEQYF.

The chain has TRBV28 and TRBJ2-3; D is perhaps TRBD1 (6 bases). V dropped 7 bases and J dropped 3 bases, with 17 bases sitting between them. The CDR3 length is 15 residues. In germline, CDR1 is MDHEN, CDR2 SYDVKM. The CDR3 spells CASTSTGHPTDTQYF. Written as DNA, the CDR3 is TGTGCCAGCACCTCGACAGGCCATCCAACAGATACGCAGTATTTT.

The V and J genes are TRBV7-8 and TRBJ2-7; tentative D call: TRBD2 (5 bases). The germline gives CDR1 SGHVS, CDR2 FQNEAQ. Trimming took off 1 base at V and 4 bases at J, with 14 bases between the two ends. The CDR3 is 15 residues long. CDR3 sequence: CASSLGPSRAYEQYF. The DNA of the CDR3 is TGTGCCAGCAGCTTAGGGCCTAGCCGGGCGTACGAGCAGTACTTC.

V is TRBV27 and J is TRBJ2-1; D is undetermined. Trimming stripped 3 bases from V and 8 bases from J, with 14 bases between. The CDR3 has 14 amino acids. The germline V gene has CDR1 MNHEY and CDR2 SMNVEV (reference sequence). CDR3 bases: TGTGCCAGCAGTTTCCTTTCGAGCTTCGATGAGCAGTTCTTC. Translated: CASSFLSSFDEQFF.

DNA for the CDR3: TGCAGCGTTGAGGAACAGGGTCGCTACGAGCAGTACTTC. Residues: CSVEEQGRYEQYF. The rearrangement joins TRBV29-1 to TRBJ2-7; tentative D call: TRBD1 (6 bases). The length of the CDR3 is 13 residues. V lost 3 bases to trimming and J lost 3 bases, with 12 bases between them. Germline V gene lookup returns CDR1 SQVTM and CDR2 ANQGSEA.

The chain recombines TRBV5-1 with TRBJ1-4, with unresolved D. CDR1 SGHRS and CDR2 YFSETQ come from the germline V gene. The CDR3 has 15 residues. Trimming removed 0 bases from V and 4 bases from J, with 10 bases in between. CDR3 in amino acids: CASSLGIAVNEKLFF. The CDR3 DNA follows: TGCGCCAGCAGCTTGGGTATAGCAGTTAATGAAAAACTGTTTTTT.

The chain employs TRBV9 and TRBJ2-2, with 9 bases identical to TRBD1. The junction had 10 bases not matched to a gene; V was cut back by 3 bases and J by 10 bases. The CDR3 runs to 15 residues. The germline CDR1 and CDR2 sequences are SGDLS and YYNGEE. CDR3 amino acids: CASSARDRVSKELFF. CDR3 nucleotide sequence: TGTGCCAGCAGCGCGAGGGACAGGGTATCAAAGGAGCTGTTTTTT.

The CDR3 here is CATSDTGLQPGGDTQYF. For the CDR3, the DNA is TGTGCCACCAGTGACACGGGACTGCAGCCGGGGGGAGATACGCAGTATTTT. The rearrangement joins TRBV24-1 to TRBJ2-3; 7 bases fit TRBD2. V lost 4 bases to trimming and J lost 5 bases; unmatched junction nucleotides: 14. Germline V gene sequence: CDR1 KGHDR, CDR2 SFDVKD. The CDR3 spans 17 residues.

The genes are TRBV9 and TRBJ2-7, with D tentatively TRBD2 (6 bases). CDR1 is SGDLS and CDR2 is YYNGEE in the germline V gene. V was shortened by 0 bases and J by 2 bases, with 12 bases between the two germline ends. This CDR3 is 15 amino acids long. CDR3 coding DNA: TGTGCCAGCAGCGTAGCCTCCGGGGGAACCTACGAGCAGTACTTC. Its protein is CASSVASGGTYEQYF. The full variable domain, with the rest looked up from reference TRBV9 and TRBJ2-7, is DSGVTQTPKHLITATGQRVTLRCSPRSGDLSVYWYQQSLDQGLQFLIQYYNGEERAKGNILERFSAQQFPDLHSELNLSSLELGDSALYFCASSVASGGTYEQYFGPGTRLTVT.